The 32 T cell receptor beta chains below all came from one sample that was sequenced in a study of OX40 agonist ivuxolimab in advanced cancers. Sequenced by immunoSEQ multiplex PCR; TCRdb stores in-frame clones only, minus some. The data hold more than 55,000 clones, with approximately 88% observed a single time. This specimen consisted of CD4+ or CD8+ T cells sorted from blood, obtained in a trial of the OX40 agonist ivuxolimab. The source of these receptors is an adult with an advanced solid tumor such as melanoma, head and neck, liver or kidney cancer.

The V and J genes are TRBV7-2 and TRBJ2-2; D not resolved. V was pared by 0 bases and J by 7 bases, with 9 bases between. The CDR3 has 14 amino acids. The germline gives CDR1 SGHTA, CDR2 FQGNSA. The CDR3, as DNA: TGTGCCAGCAGCTTAGCCCAACTCGGCGGGGAGCTGTTTTTT. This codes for CASSLAQLGGELFF.

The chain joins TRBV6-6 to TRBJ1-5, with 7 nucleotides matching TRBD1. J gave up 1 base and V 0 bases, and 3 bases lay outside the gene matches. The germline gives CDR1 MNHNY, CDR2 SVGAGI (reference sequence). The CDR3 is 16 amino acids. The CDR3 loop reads CASSYSTGTSNQPQHF. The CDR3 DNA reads TGTGCCAGCAGTTACTCGACAGGGACGAGCAATCAGCCCCAGCATTTT.

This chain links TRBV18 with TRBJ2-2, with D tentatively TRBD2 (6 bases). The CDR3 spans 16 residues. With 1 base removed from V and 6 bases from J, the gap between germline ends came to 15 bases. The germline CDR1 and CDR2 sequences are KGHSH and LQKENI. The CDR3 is CASSPLAQGGAGELFF. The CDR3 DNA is TGTGCCAGCTCACCACTCGCCCAGGGCGGGGCCGGGGAGCTGTTTTTT.

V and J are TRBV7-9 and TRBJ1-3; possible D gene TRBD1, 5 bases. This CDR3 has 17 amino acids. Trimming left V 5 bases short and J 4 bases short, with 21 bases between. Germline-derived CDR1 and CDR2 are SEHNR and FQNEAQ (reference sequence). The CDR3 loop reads CASSPMRGGNSGNTIYF. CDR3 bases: TGTGCCAGCAGCCCTATGAGGGGCGGTAATTCCGGAAACACCATATATTTT. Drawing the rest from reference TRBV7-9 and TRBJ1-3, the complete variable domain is DTGVSQNPRHKITKRGQNVTFRCDPISEHNRLYWYRQTLGQGPEFLTYFQNEAQLEKSRLLSDRFSAERPKGSFSTLEIQRTEQGDSAMYLCASSPMRGGNSGNTIYFGEGSWLTVV.

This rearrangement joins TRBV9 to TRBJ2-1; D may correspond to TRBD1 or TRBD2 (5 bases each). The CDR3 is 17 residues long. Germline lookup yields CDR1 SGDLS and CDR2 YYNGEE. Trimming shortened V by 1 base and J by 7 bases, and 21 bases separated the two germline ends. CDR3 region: CASSVYLLVGDGNEQFF. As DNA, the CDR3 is TGTGCCAGCAGCGTATACCTCCTAGTGGGGGACGGGAATGAGCAGTTCTTC.

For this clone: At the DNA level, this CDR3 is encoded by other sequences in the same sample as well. The CDR3 DNA reads TGTGCCAGCAGGGCGACCACCAATGAAAAACTGTTTTTT. Protein product: CASRATTNEKLFF. The V call is TRBV2, the J call TRBJ1-4; unclear D gene. The CDR3 sequence is 13 residues long. Germline V gene data show CDR1 as SNHLY and CDR2 as FYNNEI. The germline V and J ends were trimmed by 6 bases and 5 bases, with 10 bases remaining between them. The variable domain in full, with the rest retrieved from reference TRBV2 and TRBJ1-4, is EPEVTQTPSHQVTQMGQEVILRCVPISNHLYFYWYRQILGQKVEFLVSFYNNEISEKSEIFDDQFSVERPDGSNFTLKIRSTKLEDSAMYFCASRATTNEKLFFGSGTQLSVL.

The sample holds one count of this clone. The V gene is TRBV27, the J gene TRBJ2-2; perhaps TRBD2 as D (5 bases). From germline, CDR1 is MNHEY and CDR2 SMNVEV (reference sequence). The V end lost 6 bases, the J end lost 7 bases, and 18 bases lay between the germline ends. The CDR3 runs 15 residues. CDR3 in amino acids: CASRSWSSSGGELFF. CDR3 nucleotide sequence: TGTGCCAGCAGATCCTGGTCCTCGAGCGGCGGGGAGCTGTTTTTT.

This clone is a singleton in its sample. The CDR3 is CAPTKPSYNEQFF. The CDR3 DNA reads TGTGCACCGACTAAGCCCAGCTACAATGAGCAGTTCTTC. The V call is TRBV14, the J call TRBJ2-1, with D tentatively TRBD2 (5 bases). Germline loops: CDR1 SGHDN, CDR2 FVKESK. CDR3 length: 13 residues.

DNA for the CDR3: TGTGCCAGCTCACCGACAGGGGGAAGCACTGAAGCTTTCTTT. It yields the protein CASSPTGGSTEAFF. The J gene is TRBJ1-1, the V gene TRBV18; 9 bases match TRBD1. The CDR3 is 14 amino acids. CDR1 is KGHSH, CDR2 LQKENI, per germline. V was pared by 3 bases and J by 4 bases, with 3 bases of the junction left unmatched.

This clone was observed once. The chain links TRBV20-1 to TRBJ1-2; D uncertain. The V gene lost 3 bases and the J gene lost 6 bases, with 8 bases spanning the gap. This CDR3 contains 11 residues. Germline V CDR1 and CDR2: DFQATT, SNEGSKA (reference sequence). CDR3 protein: CSASPEDGYTF. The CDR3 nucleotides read TGCAGTGCTAGTCCGGAAGATGGCTACACCTTC.

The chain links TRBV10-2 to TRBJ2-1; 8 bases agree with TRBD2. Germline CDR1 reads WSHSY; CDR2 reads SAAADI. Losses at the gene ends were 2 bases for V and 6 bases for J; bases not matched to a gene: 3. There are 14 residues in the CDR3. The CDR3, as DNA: TGCGCCAGCAGTGAGAGTCGGGGGGGCAATGAGCAGTTCTTC. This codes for CASSESRGGNEQFF.

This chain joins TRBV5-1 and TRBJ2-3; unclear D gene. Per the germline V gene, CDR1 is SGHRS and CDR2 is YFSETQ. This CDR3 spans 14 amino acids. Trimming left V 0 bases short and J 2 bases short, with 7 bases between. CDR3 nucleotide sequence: TGCGCCAGCAGCTTGGCAGTCTCCACAGATACGCAGTATTTT. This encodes CASSLAVSTDTQYF.

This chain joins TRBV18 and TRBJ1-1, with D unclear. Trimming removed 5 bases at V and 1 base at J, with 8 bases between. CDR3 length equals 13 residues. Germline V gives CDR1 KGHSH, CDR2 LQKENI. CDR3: CASSSRENTEAFF. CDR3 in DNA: TGTGCCAGCTCATCTAGGGAGAACACTGAAGCTTTCTTT.

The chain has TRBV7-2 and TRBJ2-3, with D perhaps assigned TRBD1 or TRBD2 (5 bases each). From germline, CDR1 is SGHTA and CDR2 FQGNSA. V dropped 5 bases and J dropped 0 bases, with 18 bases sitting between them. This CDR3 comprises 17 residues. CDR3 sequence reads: CASSQPPGPMSTDTQYF. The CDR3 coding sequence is TGTGCCAGCAGCCAACCACCGGGACCGATGAGCACAGATACGCAGTATTTT.

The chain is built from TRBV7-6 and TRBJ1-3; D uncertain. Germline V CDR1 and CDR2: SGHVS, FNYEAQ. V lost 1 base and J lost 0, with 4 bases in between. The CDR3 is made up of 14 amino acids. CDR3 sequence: CASSLGSSGNTIYF. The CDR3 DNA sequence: TGTGCCAGCAGCTTAGGGAGCTCTGGAAACACCATATATTTT.

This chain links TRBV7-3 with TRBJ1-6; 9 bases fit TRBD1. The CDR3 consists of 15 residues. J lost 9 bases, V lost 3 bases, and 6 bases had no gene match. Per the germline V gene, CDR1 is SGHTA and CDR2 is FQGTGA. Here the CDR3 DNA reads TGTGCCAGCAGCTTGGGACAGGGTGTCGGTTCACCCCTCCACTTT. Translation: CASSLGQGVGSPLHF.

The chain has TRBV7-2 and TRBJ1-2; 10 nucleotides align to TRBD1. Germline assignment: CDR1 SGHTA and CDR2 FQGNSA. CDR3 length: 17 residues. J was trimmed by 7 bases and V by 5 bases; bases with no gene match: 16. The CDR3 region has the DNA TGTGCCAGCAGCACGACTATGAACTTAGACAGGGGGCCTGGCTACACCTTC. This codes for CASSTTMNLDRGPGYTF. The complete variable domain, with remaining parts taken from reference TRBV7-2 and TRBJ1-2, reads GAGVSQSPSNKVTEKGKDVELRCDPISGHTALYWYRQSLGQGLEFLIYFQGNSAPDKSGLPSDRFSAERTGGSVSTLTIQRTQQEDSAVYLCASSTTMNLDRGPGYTFGSGTRLTVV.

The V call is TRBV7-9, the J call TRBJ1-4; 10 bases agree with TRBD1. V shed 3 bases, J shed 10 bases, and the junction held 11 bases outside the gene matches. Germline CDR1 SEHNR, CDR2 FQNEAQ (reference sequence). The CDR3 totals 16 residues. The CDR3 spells CASSFVFGTGDGKLFF. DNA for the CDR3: TGTGCCAGCAGCTTCGTCTTCGGGACAGGGGACGGAAAACTGTTTTTT.

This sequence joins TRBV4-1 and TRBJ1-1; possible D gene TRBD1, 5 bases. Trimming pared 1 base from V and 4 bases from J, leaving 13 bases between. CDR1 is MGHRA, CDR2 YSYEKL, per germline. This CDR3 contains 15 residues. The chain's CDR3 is CASSQGPGHSTEAFF. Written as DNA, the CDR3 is TGCGCCAGCAGCCAAGGGCCAGGGCATAGCACTGAAGCTTTCTTT.

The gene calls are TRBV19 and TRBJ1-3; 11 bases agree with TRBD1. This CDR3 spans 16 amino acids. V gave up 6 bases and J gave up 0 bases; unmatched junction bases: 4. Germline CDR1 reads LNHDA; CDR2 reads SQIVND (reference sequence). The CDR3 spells CASRTGTGGSGNTIYF. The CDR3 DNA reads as TGTGCCAGTAGAACCGGGACAGGGGGCTCTGGAAACACCATATATTTT.

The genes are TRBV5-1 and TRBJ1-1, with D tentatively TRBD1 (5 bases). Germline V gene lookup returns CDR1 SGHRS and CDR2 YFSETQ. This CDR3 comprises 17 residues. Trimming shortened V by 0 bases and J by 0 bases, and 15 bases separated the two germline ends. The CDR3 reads CASSLDPGTTMNTEAFF. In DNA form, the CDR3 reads TGCGCCAGCAGCTTGGATCCGGGGACTACTATGAACACTGAAGCTTTCTTT.

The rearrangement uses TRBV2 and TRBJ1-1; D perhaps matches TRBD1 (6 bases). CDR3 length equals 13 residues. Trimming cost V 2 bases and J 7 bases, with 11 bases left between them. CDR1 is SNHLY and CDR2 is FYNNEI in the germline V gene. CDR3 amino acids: CASSETEGGEAFF. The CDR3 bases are TGTGCCAGCAGTGAAACGGAAGGGGGTGAAGCTTTCTTT. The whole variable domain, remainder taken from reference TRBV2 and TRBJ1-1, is EPEVTQTPSHQVTQMGQEVILRCVPISNHLYFYWYRQILGQKVEFLVSFYNNEISEKSEIFDDQFSVERPDGSNFTLKIRSTKLEDSAMYFCASSETEGGEAFFGQGTRLTVV.

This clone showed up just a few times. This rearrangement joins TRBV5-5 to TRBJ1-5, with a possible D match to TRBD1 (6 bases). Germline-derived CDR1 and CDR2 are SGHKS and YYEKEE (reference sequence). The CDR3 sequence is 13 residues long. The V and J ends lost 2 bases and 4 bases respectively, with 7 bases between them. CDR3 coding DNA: TGTGCCAGCAGCTTTACAGGGAATCAGCCCCAGCATTTT. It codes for CASSFTGNQPQHF.

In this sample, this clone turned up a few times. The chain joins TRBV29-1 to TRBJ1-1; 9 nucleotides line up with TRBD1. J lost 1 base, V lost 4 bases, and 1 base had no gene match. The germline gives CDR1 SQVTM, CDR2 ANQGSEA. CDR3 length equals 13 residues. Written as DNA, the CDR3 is TGCAGCGTTGGGGACAGGGCGAACACTGAAGCTTTCTTT. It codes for CSVGDRANTEAFF.

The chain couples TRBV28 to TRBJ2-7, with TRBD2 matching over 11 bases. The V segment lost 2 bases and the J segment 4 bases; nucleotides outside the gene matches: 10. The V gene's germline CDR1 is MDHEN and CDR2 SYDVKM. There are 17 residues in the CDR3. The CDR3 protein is CASSLPLTSGDIYEQYF. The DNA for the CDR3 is TGTGCCAGCAGTTTACCCCTGACTAGCGGGGACATATACGAGCAGTACTTC.

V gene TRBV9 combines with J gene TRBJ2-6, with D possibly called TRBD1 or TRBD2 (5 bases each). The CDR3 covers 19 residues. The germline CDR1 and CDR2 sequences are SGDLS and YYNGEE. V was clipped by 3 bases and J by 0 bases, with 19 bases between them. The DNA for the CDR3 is TGTGCCAGCAGCGGAAAGGACTCTGGGACCTACTCTGGGGCCAACGTCCTGACTTTC. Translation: CASSGKDSGTYSGANVLTF.

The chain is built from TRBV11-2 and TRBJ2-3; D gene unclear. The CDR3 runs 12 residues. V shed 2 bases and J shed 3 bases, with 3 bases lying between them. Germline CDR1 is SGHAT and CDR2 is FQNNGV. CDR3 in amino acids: CASSLQTDTQYF. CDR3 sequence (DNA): TGTGCCAGCAGCTTACAGACAGATACGCAGTATTTT. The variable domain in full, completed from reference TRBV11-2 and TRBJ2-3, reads EAGVAQSPRYKIIEKRQSVAFWCNPISGHATLYWYQQILGQGPKLLIQFQNNGVVDDSQLPKDRFSAERLKGVDSTLKIQPAKLEDSAVYLCASSLQTDTQYFGPGTRLTVL.

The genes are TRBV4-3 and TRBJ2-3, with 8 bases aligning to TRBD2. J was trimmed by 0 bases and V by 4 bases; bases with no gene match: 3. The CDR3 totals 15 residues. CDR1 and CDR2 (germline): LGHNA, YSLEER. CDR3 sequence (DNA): TGCGCCAGCAGCCCCACTAGCGGAAGCACAGATACGCAGTATTTT. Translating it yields CASSPTSGSTDTQYF.

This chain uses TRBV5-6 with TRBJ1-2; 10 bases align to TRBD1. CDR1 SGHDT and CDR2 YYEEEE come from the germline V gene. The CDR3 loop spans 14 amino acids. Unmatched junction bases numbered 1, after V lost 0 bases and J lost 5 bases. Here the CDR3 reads CASSLVGQGYGYTF. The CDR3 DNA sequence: TGTGCCAGCAGCTTGGTGGGACAGGGGTATGGCTACACCTTC.

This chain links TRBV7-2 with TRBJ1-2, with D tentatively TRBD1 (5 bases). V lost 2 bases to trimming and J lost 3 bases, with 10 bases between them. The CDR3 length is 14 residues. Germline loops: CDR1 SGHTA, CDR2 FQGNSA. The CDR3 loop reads CASSLLGDDYGYTF. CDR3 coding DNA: TGTGCCAGCAGCTTACTGGGGGACGACTATGGCTACACCTTC.

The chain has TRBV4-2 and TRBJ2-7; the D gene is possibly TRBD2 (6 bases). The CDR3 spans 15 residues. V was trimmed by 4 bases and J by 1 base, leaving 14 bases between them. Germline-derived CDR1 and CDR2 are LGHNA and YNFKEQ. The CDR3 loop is CASSPAAGTSYEQYF. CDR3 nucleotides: TGTGCCAGCAGCCCCGCCGCGGGAACGTCCTACGAGCAGTACTTC.

The CDR3 sequence is CASSTRQGNLYEQYF. CDR3 bases: TGTGCCAGCAGCACCCGACAGGGAAACCTCTACGAGCAGTACTTC. The gene calls are TRBV13 and TRBJ2-5, with 7 bases fitting TRBD1. TRBJ2-7 explains the end of the DNA better; the J call may be wrong. This CDR3 comprises 15 residues. Germline CDR1 and CDR2: PRHDT and FYEKMQ (reference sequence).